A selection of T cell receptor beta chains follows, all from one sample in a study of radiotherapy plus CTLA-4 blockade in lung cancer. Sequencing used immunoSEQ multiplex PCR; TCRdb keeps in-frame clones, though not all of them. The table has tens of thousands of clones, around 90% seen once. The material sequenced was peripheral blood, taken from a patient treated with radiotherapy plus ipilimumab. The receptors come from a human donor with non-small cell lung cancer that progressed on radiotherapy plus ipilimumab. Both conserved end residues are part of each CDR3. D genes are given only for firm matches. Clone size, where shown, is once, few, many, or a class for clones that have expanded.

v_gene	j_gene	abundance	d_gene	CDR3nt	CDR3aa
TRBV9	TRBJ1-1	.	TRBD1	TGTGCCAGCAGCGTAGAGGACAGGGGAACTGAAGCTTTCTTT	CASSVEDRGTEAFF
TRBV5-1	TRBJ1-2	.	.	TGCGCCAGCAGCTGGGACGATGGTGGGGATGGCTACACCTTC	CASSWDDGGDGYTF
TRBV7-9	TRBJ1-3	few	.	TGTGCCAGCAGCCTCGGGGAAGGCTCTGGAAACACCATATATTTT	CASSLGEGSGNTIYF
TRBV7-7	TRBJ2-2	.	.	TGTGCCAGCAGCTTAGAGCGGACCGGGGAGCTGTTTTTT	CASSLERTGELFF
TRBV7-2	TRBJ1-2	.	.	TGTGCCAGCAGTCCCCATCAGGATTACTATGGCTACACCTTC	CASSPHQDYYGYTF
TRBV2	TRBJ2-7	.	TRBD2	TGTGCCAGCAGGTCAGCGGGGACTTTATACGAGCAGTACTTC	CASRSAGTLYEQYF
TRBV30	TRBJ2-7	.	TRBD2	TGTGCCTGGAGCCGGCTAGCGGGAGGGCCGTACGAGCAGTACTTC	CAWSRLAGGPYEQYF
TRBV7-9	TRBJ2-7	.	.	TGTGCCAGCAGCTTGAGGGACGGAGATTCCTACGAGCAGTACTTC	CASSLRDGDSYEQYF
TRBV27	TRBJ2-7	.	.	TGTGCCAGCAGAAAATCAGGGGTTAGCTCCTACGAGCAGTACTTC	CASRKSGVSSYEQYF
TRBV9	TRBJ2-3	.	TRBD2	TGTGCCAGCAGCCCAGCGGGACTAGCGGGGTTCCCCTTCCCCACAGATACGCAGTATTTT	CASSPAGLAGFPFPTDTQYF
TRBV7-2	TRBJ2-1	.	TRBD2	TGTGCCAGCAGCCCCTTTTGGATGGCGGGAGGCATGAATGAGCAGTTCTTC	CASSPFWMAGGMNEQFF
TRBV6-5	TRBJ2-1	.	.	TGTGCCAGCACAGGATACAATGAGCAGTTCTTC	CASTGYNEQFF
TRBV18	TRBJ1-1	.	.	TGTGCCAGCTCACCAGCGCAGACTAACACTGAAGCTTTCTTT	CASSPAQTNTEAFF
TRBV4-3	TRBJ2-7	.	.	TGCGCCAGCAGCCAAGAGGGGGGCCCCTACGAGCAGTACTTC	CASSQEGGPYEQYF
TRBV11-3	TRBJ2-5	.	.	TGTGCCAGCAGCGATATGGGCGAGGTTGAGGAGACCCAGTACTTC	CASSDMGEVEETQYF
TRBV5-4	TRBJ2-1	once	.	TGTGCCAGCAGCTCCCAGGGCACTTACAATGAGCAGTTCTTC	CASSSQGTYNEQFF
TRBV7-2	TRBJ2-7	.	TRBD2	TGTGCCAGCAGCTCCCGGACTAGCGGGAGGAAGTCCTACGAGCAGTACTTC	CASSSRTSGRKSYEQYF
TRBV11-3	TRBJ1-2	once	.	TGTGCCAGCAGCCAAAATTCCATGGGGAAAGGCTACACCTTC	CASSQNSMGKGYTF
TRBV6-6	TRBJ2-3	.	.	TGTGCCAGCAGTTCCCAACGGACCGATCTAACGCAGTATTTT	CASSSQRTDLTQYF
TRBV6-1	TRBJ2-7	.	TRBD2	TGTGCCAGCAGTGAATTCCCCGGACTAGCCTACGAGCAGTACTTC	CASSEFPGLAYEQYF
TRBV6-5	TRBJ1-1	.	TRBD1	TGTGCCAGTAGAGTTGCTCACAGGGGGAACACTGAAGCTTTCTTT	CASRVAHRGNTEAFF
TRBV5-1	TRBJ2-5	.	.	TGCGCCAGCAGCACCGGACAGGGCGGGGGAGAGACCCAGTACTTC	CASSTGQGGGETQYF
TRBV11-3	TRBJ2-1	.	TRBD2	TGTGCCAGCAGCTTAAGAGGGACTAGCGGATTCTACAATGAGCAGTTCTTC	CASSLRGTSGFYNEQFF
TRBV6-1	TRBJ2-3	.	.	TGTGCCAGCAGTGAAGCTGCTAGCGCGAATACGCAGTATTTT	CASSEAASANTQYF
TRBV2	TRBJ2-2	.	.	TGTGCCAGCAGTCGCCCCGGGGAGCTGTTTTTT	CASSRPGELFF
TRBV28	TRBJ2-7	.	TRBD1	TGTGCCAGCAGTTTAGGGACAGACTACGAGCAGTACTTC	CASSLGTDYEQYF
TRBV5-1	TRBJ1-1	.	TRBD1	TGCGCCAGCAGATCTACAGGGGCCCTTGGTAGCACTGAAGCTTTCTTT	CASRSTGALGSTEAFF
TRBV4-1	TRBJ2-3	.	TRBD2	TGCGCCAGCAGCCAGAGAGCGGGGGGGGGCACAGATACGCAGTATTTT	CASSQRAGGGTDTQYF
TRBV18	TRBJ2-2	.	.	TGTGCCAGCTCAGAGACAGGAGTAAGGACCGGGGAGCTGTTTTTT	CASSETGVRTGELFF
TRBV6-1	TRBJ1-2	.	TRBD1	TGTGCCAGCAAAACCGGACAGGGGGCGGATGGCTACACCTTC	CASKTGQGADGYTF
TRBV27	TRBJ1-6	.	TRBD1	TGTGCCAGCAGTCGACAGGGCTATAATTCACCCCTCCACTTT	CASSRQGYNSPLHF
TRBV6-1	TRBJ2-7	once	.	TGTGCCAGCAGCTGGGGCAGCGCCAACTACGAGCAGTACTTC	CASSWGSANYEQYF
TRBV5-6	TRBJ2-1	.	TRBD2	TGTGCCACCGTTAGCGGGGGGGCCGGTGAGCAGTTCTTC	CATVSGGAGEQFF
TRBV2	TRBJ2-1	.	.	TGTGCCAGCAGTGTTTCGAGGTCATCCTACAATGAGCAGTTCTTC	CASSVSRSSYNEQFF
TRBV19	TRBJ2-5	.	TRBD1	TGTGCCAGTTGCCGGACAGGGGCAAAGACCCAGTACTTC	CASCRTGAKTQYF
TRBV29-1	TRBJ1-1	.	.	TGCAGCGTCGTAGGGACGGTGAACACTGAAGCTTTCTTT	CSVVGTVNTEAFF
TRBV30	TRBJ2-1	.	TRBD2	TGTGCCTGGAGTGTAGGTCGGGTGGTAGCGGGTAGCTCCTACAATGAGCAGTTCTTC	CAWSVGRVVAGSSYNEQFF
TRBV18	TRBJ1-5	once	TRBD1	TGTGCCAGCTCACCGTTACAGGGGGTTCAGCCCCAGCATTTT	CASSPLQGVQPQHF
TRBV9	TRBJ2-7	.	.	TGTGCCAGCAGCCCTACCGGGACTCCTCACTACGAGCAGTACTTC	CASSPTGTPHYEQYF
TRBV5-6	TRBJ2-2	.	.	TGTGCCAGCAGCTCAATCTCCGGGTCACCCACCGGGGAGCTGTTTTTT	CASSSISGSPTGELFF
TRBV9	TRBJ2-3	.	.	TGTGCCAGCAGCGCAACAAACACAGATACGCAGTATTTT	CASSATNTDTQYF
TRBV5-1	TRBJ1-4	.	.	TGCGCCAGCAGCTACGGGGGAAGCAATGAAAAACTGTTTTTT	CASSYGGSNEKLFF
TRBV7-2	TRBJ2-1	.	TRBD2	TGTGCCAGCAGGCCGACTTCGGGACGGGGGGTTTACAATGAGCAGTTCTTC	CASRPTSGRGVYNEQFF
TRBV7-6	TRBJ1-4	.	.	TGTGCCAGCAGCTTAGCGCACGGCCCTGCAACTAATGAAAAACTGTTTTTT	CASSLAHGPATNEKLFF
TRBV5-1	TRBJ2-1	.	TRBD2	TGCGCCAGCAGCTTGGATTTCGGGGGAGGGTTCTACAATGAGCAGTTCTTC	CASSLDFGGGFYNEQFF
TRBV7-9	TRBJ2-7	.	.	TGTGCCAGCAGCTTAGGGCGGGATACGACCTACGAGCAGTACTTC	CASSLGRDTTYEQYF
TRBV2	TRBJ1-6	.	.	TGTGCCAGCTCTTCAGTCCCAGGGAGGGAAAATTCACCCCTCCACTTT	CASSSVPGRENSPLHF
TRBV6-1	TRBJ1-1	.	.	TGTGCCAGCAGACTGGACACACTGAACACTGAAGCTTTCTTT	CASRLDTLNTEAFF
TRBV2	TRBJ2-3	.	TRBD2	TGTGCCACTGGACTAGCGCCTTGGAGGGATACGCAGTATTTT	CATGLAPWRDTQYF
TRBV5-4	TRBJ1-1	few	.	TGTGCCAGCAGCGTCTACGGGGGGTGGAACACTGAAGCTTTCTTT	CASSVYGGWNTEAFF
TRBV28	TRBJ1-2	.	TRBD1	TGTGCCAGCATACGGACAGGGAGAATATTTGGCTACACCTTC	CASIRTGRIFGYTF
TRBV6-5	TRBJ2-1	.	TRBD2	TGTGCCAGCAGTCCCGCTAGCGGAGCCTACAATGAGCAGTTCTTC	CASSPASGAYNEQFF
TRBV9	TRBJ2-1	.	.	TGTGCCAGCAGCGTAGCCACTATGAATGAGGGCAATGAGCAGTTCTTC	CASSVATMNEGNEQFF
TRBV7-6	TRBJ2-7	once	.	TGTGCCAGCAGCTTAACGGGTGGGTTGTCCTACGAGCAGTACTTC	CASSLTGGLSYEQYF
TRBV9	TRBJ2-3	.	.	TGTGCCAGCAGCCCCCATGACCTGGGCACAGATACGCAGTATTTT	CASSPHDLGTDTQYF
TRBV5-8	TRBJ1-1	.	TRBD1	TGTGCCAGCAGCCCGGGACAGGGTCGAGCTTTCTTT	CASSPGQGRAFF
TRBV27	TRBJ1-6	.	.	TGTGCCACAGCCCCTTGGGGGATATATGGCTCCTATAATTCACCCCTCCACTTT	CATAPWGIYGSYNSPLHF
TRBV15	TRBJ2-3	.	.	TGTGCCACCAGCAGAGATCAAGATACGCAGTATTTT	CATSRDQDTQYF
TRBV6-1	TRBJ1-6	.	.	TGTGCCAGCAAGGGACAACCGGGCGATAATTCACCCCTCCACTTT	CASKGQPGDNSPLHF
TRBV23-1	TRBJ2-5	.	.	TGCGCCAGCAGTCTCCGGGACTTTAAAGAGACCCAGTACTTC	CASSLRDFKETQYF